This T cell receptor (beta chain) was recovered during a study of T cell responses to AZD1222 COVID-19 vaccine. Germline V gives CDR1 SGHTA, CDR2 FQGNSA. V trimming: 4 bases; J trimming: 7 bases; junction bases outside the gene matches: 12. The CDR3 is made up of 15 amino acids. Repertoires were generated with immunoSEQ multiplex PCR, while TCRdb's copy carries only in-frame clones and drops some. The repertoire includes about 180,000 clones, roughly nine tenths of them detected once, and 1.5% to 2% sits in the top ten. Here the sequenced sample was peripheral blood, taken on day 0 of AZD1222 vaccination. This clonotype originated in an adult in good health. The rearrangement links TRBV7-2 to TRBJ1-2; TRBD1 agrees at 7 bases. CDR3 protein: CASSSHGRGLGGYTF. The CDR3 bases are TGTGCCAGCAGCTCCCACGGGAGGGGGCTGGGTGGCTACACCTTC.